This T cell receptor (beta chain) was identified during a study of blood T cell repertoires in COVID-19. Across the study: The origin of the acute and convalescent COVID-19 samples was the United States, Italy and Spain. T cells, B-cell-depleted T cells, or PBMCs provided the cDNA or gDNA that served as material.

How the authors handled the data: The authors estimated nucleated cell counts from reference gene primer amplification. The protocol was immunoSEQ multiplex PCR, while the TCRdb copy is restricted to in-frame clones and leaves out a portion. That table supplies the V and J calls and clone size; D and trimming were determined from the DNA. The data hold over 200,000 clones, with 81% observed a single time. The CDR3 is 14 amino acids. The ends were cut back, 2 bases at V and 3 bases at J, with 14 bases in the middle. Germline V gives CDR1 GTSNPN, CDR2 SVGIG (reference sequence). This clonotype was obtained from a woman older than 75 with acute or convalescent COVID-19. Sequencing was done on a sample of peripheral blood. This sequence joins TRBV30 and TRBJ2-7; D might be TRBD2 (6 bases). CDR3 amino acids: CAWSLEGLSYEQYF. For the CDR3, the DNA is TGTGCCTGGAGTTTGGAGGGCCTGAGCTACGAGCAGTACTTC. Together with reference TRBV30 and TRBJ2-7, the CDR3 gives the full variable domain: SQTIHQWPATLVQPVGSPLSLECTVEGTSNPNLYWYRQAAGRGLQLLFYSVGIGQISSEVPQNLSASRPQDRQFILSSKKLLLSDSGFYLCAWSLEGLSYEQYFGPGTRLTVT.